The next 29 T cell receptor beta chains were all read from a single sample in a study of cytomegalovirus exposure and HLA in healthy donors. Use of 60 Vbeta and 13 Jbeta primers characterized the PCR. Clones were read by immunoSEQ multiplex PCR, and TCRdb kept only the in-frame ones, dropping some. This sample yields 200,000 to 250,000 clones, of which approximately 83% are seen a single time; more than 0.6% belongs to the top ten. Material: PBMCs. The origin of the receptors is a boy aged 2-15 years in good health and CMV-seronegative.

This sequence joins TRBV5-1 and TRBJ2-3; 9 positions match TRBD1. Trimming removed 0 bases from V and 3 bases from J; junction bases left unmatched: 8. This CDR3 is 17 amino acids long. From germline, CDR1 is SGHRS and CDR2 YFSETQ. CDR3 DNA sequence: TGCGCCAGCAGCTTGGCCCTGACAGGGGGACGTACAGATACGCAGTATTTT. This gives the protein CASSLALTGGRTDTQYF.

This clone was recorded once. V is TRBV6-1 and J is TRBJ1-4, with TRBD1 matching 7 bases. Germline assignment: CDR1 MNHNS and CDR2 SASEGT. V dropped 10 bases and J dropped 8; count of bases not matched to a gene: 16. The CDR3 totals 15 residues. Here the CDR3 DNA reads TGTGCCATTGGACGTACAGGGGAGAAAGGGGAAAAACTGTTTTTT. Amino acids: CAIGRTGEKGEKLFF.

The chain uses TRBV29-1 and TRBJ1-1; D not resolved. The CDR3 covers 14 residues. V was shortened by 3 bases and J by 6 bases, with 17 bases between the two germline ends. Per germline, CDR1 SQVTM and CDR2 ANQGSEA. The CDR3 region is CSVDVGRDKAEAFF. CDR3 DNA sequence: TGCAGCGTTGATGTTGGACGGGATAAGGCTGAAGCTTTCTTT.

The V and J genes are TRBV27 and TRBJ2-2; D not resolved. Trimming shortened V by 5 bases and J by 7 bases, and 8 bases separated the two germline ends. The CDR3 contains 12 residues. Germline CDR1 reads MNHEY; CDR2 reads SMNVEV (reference sequence). Here the CDR3 DNA reads TGTGCCAGCAGTCCACAGTTCGGGGAGCTGTTTTTT. Its protein is CASSPQFGELFF.

The chain uses TRBV2 and TRBJ2-7; 7 nucleotides match TRBD2. The germline V gene encodes CDR1 SNHLY and CDR2 FYNNEI. V dropped 8 bases and J dropped 3; count of bases not matched to a gene: 7. The CDR3 has 13 residues. The CDR3 DNA follows: TGTGCCAGCGGACGGGGACTACACTACGAGCAGTACTTC. It translates to CASGRGLHYEQYF. Together with reference TRBV2 and TRBJ2-7, the CDR3 gives the full variable domain: EPEVTQTPSHQVTQMGQEVILRCVPISNHLYFYWYRQILGQKVEFLVSFYNNEISEKSEIFDDQFSVERPDGSNFTLKIRSTKLEDSAMYFCASGRGLHYEQYFGPGTRLTVT.

The chain carries TRBV29-1 and TRBJ1-1; D perhaps matches TRBD1 (6 bases). Deletions cut 8 bases from V and 1 base from J, with 11 bases between. CDR1 and CDR2 (germline): SQVTM, ANQGSEA. CDR3 length: 12 amino acids. CDR3 nucleotides: TGCAGCTTCCGGACAGCGAACACTGAAGCTTTCTTT. Translation: CSFRTANTEAFF.

The chain has TRBV7-2 and TRBJ1-2; D call uncertain. Germline-derived CDR1 and CDR2 are SGHTA and FQGNSA. CDR3 length: 13 residues. Trimming removed 1 base at V and 4 bases at J, with 7 bases between. CDR3: CASSLESFYGYTF. The CDR3, as DNA: TGTGCCAGCAGCTTAGAGAGTTTCTATGGCTACACCTTC.

The gene calls are TRBV5-1 and TRBJ2-6; TRBD2 aligns across 10 bases. The trim removed 5 bases at V and 0 bases at J, leaving 5 bases unmatched. CDR1 is SGHRS, CDR2 YFSETQ, per germline. The CDR3 sequence is 17 residues long. The chain's CDR3 is CASRPSGSLSGANVLTF. In DNA, the CDR3 is TGCGCCAGCAGGCCTAGCGGGAGTCTCTCTGGGGCCAACGTCCTGACTTTC.

CDR3 in amino acids: CASSLELAGVYEQYF. DNA of the CDR3: TGCGCCAGCAGCTTGGAGCTAGCGGGGGTCTACGAGCAGTACTTC. The rearrangement links TRBV5-1 to TRBJ2-7; 10 positions match TRBD2. Germline loops: CDR1 SGHRS, CDR2 YFSETQ. The CDR3 totals 15 residues. After removal of 0 bases from V and 3 bases from J, the junction contained 3 bases not matched to a gene.

The chain couples TRBV2 to TRBJ2-3; TRBD2 aligns across 10 bases. This CDR3 spans 13 amino acids. Germline values: CDR1 SNHLY, CDR2 FYNNEI. The V segment lost 7 bases and the J segment 4 bases; nucleotides outside the gene matches: 2. For the CDR3, the DNA is TGTGCCAGCAAGGGACTAGCGTCAGATACGCAGTATTTT. Protein sequence: CASKGLASDTQYF.

This CDR3 reads CASSLQTSGESTDTQYF. CDR3 nucleotides: TGTGCCAGCAGCCTACAGACTAGCGGAGAAAGCACAGATACGCAGTATTTT. The V gene is TRBV7-6, the J gene TRBJ2-3, with 9 positions matching TRBD2. The V and J ends lost 5 bases and 0 bases, in that order; junction bases with no gene match: 9. The CDR3 has 17 amino acids. Looked up from germline, CDR1 is SGHVS and CDR2 is FNYEAQ. Full variable domain (remainder filled in from reference TRBV7-6 and TRBJ2-3): GAGVSQSPRYKVTKRGQDVALRCDPISGHVSLYWYRQALGQGPEFLTYFNYEAQQDKSGLPNDRFSAERPEGSISTLTIQRTEQRDSAMYRCASSLQTSGESTDTQYFGPGTRLTVL.

The chain joins TRBV29-1 to TRBJ1-2; D is undetermined. Germline CDR1 is SQVTM and CDR2 is ANQGSEA. There are 13 residues in the CDR3. The V gene lost 6 bases and the J gene lost 0 bases, with 11 bases spanning the gap. The CDR3 DNA sequence: TGCAGCGTCGCGGCACCCTCTAACTATGGCTACACCTTC. It specifies CSVAAPSNYGYTF.

CDR3 region: CASSPPGWDSETQYF. CDR3 DNA: TGTGCCAGCAGCCCCCCCGGTTGGGACAGCGAGACCCAGTACTTC. The chain joins TRBV7-2 to TRBJ2-5, with 7 positions matching TRBD1. Germline CDR1 and CDR2: SGHTA and FQGNSA. There are 15 residues in the CDR3. V shed 5 bases, J shed 5 bases, and the junction held 11 bases outside the gene matches. The full variable domain, completed using reference TRBV7-2 and TRBJ2-5, is GAGVSQSPSNKVTEKGKDVELRCDPISGHTALYWYRQSLGQGLEFLIYFQGNSAPDKSGLPSDRFSAERTGGSVSTLTIQRTQQEDSAVYLCASSPPGWDSETQYFGPGTRLLVL.

The chain uses TRBV5-4 and TRBJ2-5; a weak D match, TRBD1 (6 bases). Gene TRBJ2-7 matches the end of the DNA better, so the J call may be wrong. This CDR3 spans 14 amino acids. Germline V lookup: CDR1 SGHNT, CDR2 YYREEE (reference sequence). The CDR3 coding sequence is TGTGCCAGCAGCTTGATTGGACAGAAGGACGAGCAGTACTTC. Amino acids: CASSLIGQKDEQYF.

J is TRBJ2-4 and V is TRBV4-2, with 8 bases aligning to TRBD1. Per the germline V gene, CDR1 is LGHNA and CDR2 is YNFKEQ. The CDR3 has 20 amino acids. The ends lost 1 base at V and 0 bases at J; junction bases unmatched: 14. The CDR3 region has the DNA TGTGCCAGCAGCCAAGCGGACAGGGTCCCTATCTGGGGAGCCAAAAACATTCAGTACTTC. It codes for CASSQADRVPIWGAKNIQYF.

The chain uses TRBV5-6 and TRBJ1-2, with a possible D match to TRBD1 (5 bases). This CDR3 spans 14 amino acids. Germline assignment: CDR1 SGHDT and CDR2 YYEEEE. Trimming removed 0 bases from V and 8 bases from J, with 14 bases in between. CDR3 sequence reads: CASSLGGGIQGYTF. The CDR3 nucleotides are TGTGCCAGCAGCTTGGGGGGCGGGATACAAGGCTACACCTTC.

This clone was seen only once. The chain joins TRBV7-8 to TRBJ2-1; 10 bases are a match to TRBD2. The trim removed 0 bases at V and 2 bases at J, leaving 1 base unmatched. This CDR3 is built from 16 residues. Germline CDR1 is SGHVS and CDR2 is FQNEAQ. The CDR3 DNA follows: TGTGCCAGCAGCTTAGCCGGGACTAGCGCCTACAATGAGCAGTTCTTC. The encoded protein is CASSLAGTSAYNEQFF. The full variable domain, its missing parts supplied by reference TRBV7-8 and TRBJ2-1, is GAGVSQSPRYKVAKRGQDVALRCDPISGHVSLFWYQQALGQGPEFLTYFQNEAQLDKSGLPSDRFFAERPEGSVSTLKIQRTQQEDSAVYLCASSLAGTSAYNEQFFGPGTRLTVL.

The chain uses TRBV6-6 and TRBJ1-1; 7 positions match TRBD1. Looked up from germline, CDR1 is MNHNY and CDR2 is SVGAGI (reference sequence). The CDR3 is 14 residues long. J was trimmed by 6 bases and V by 5 bases; bases with no gene match: 9. In nucleotides, the CDR3 is TGTGCCAGCAGTCGACAGGGCCGGGGAGCTGAAGCTTTCTTT. This encodes CASSRQGRGAEAFF.

The table lists this clone with a count of one. The chain combines TRBV13 with TRBJ2-2; a weak D match, TRBD2 (5 bases). Trimming stripped 0 bases from V and 7 bases from J, with 18 bases between. The CDR3 consists of 17 residues. Germline V gives CDR1 PRHDT, CDR2 FYEKMQ (reference sequence). CDR3 protein: CASSLGSSRVMIGELFF. CDR3 bases: TGTGCCAGCAGCTTAGGCTCGTCGCGGGTGATGATCGGGGAGCTGTTTTTT.

The genes are TRBV5-1 and TRBJ1-1; D is possibly TRBD1 (5 bases). The germline V and J ends were trimmed by 3 bases and 8 bases, with 11 bases remaining between them. The CDR3 is made up of 12 amino acids. CDR1 is SGHRS and CDR2 is YFSETQ in the germline V gene. Here the CDR3 reads CASSSQDAEAFF. The CDR3 DNA reads TGCGCCAGCAGCTCACAGGACGCGGAAGCTTTCTTT. The whole variable domain, filled in from reference TRBV5-1 and TRBJ1-1, reads KAGVTQTPRYLIKTRGQQVTLSCSPISGHRSVSWYQQTPGQGLQFLFEYFSETQRNKGNFPGRFSGRQFSNSRSEMNVSTLELGDSALYLCASSSQDAEAFFGQGTRLTVV.

In this sample, this clone turned up once. V gene TRBV10-3 combines with J gene TRBJ1-1, with 9 bases fitting TRBD1. The V gene's germline CDR1 is ENHRY and CDR2 SYGVKD. This CDR3 comprises 18 residues. After removal of 4 bases from V and 0 bases from J, the junction contained 12 bases not matched to a gene. In DNA form, the CDR3 reads TGTGCCATCAGTGGCGGGACAGGGAGGGGTAAAATGAACACTGAAGCTTTCTTT. This sequence encodes CAISGGTGRGKMNTEAFF.

V and J are TRBV2 and TRBJ2-1; tentative D call: TRBD2 (7 bases). The V gene lost 6 bases and the J gene lost 2 bases, with 14 bases spanning the gap. Germline-derived CDR1 and CDR2 are SNHLY and FYNNEI. This CDR3 region has 15 residues. CDR3 loop: CASSLDGGPYNEQFF. CDR3 DNA: TGTGCCAGCAGCTTGGACGGGGGGCCCTACAATGAGCAGTTCTTC.

The rearrangement links TRBV10-3 to TRBJ2-7; 7 nucleotides line up with TRBD1. The CDR3 extends over 13 amino acids. Losses at the gene ends were 6 bases for V and 3 bases for J; bases not matched to a gene: 5. Germline CDR1 and CDR2: ENHRY and SYGVKD. CDR3 DNA sequence: TGTGCCATCAGGACCACAGGGGACTACGAGCAGTACTTC. It encodes CAIRTTGDYEQYF.

This clone has only one observation. The chain couples TRBV10-3 to TRBJ1-3; D is possibly TRBD1 (6 bases). The V gene's germline CDR1 is ENHRY and CDR2 SYGVKD. The V end lost 2 bases, the J end lost 2 bases, and 13 bases lay between the germline ends. The CDR3 has 16 residues. DNA for the CDR3: TGTGCCATCAGTGAGAACGGGGGGGGGCCTGGAAACACCATATATTTT. Translation: CAISENGGGPGNTIYF.

The chain carries TRBV27 and TRBJ2-7, with D possibly being TRBD2 (6 bases). Germline lookup yields CDR1 MNHEY and CDR2 SMNVEV (reference sequence). Trimming pared 3 bases from V and 3 bases from J, leaving 12 bases between. This CDR3 contains 14 residues. The CDR3 loop is CASSFDGTLYEQYF. For the CDR3, the DNA is TGTGCCAGCAGTTTCGACGGGACTCTCTACGAGCAGTACTTC.

The chain is built from TRBV1 and TRBJ2-1; TRBD2, the D gene given by the table, was not confirmed from the DNA. TRBV1 is a recognized pseudogene. CDR3 length: 22 amino acids. The CDR3 DNA sequence: TGCACCAGCAGCCAAGATCGCCGGGGGGACCAAGGACCCTCCCGCTCCTACAATGAGCAGTTCTTC. Translating it yields CTSSQDRRGDQGPSRSYNEQFF.

The chain joins TRBV29-1 to TRBJ1-2; TRBD1 matches 11 bases. CDR1 and CDR2 (germline): SQVTM, ANQGSEA. The V gene end was trimmed by 6 bases and the J gene end by 8 bases; junction bases not matched to a gene: 11. This CDR3 region has 14 residues. CDR3 DNA sequence: TGCAGCGTGGGTGGACAGGGGGCATCTTACGGCTACACCTTC. Translation gives CSVGGQGASYGYTF.

J is TRBJ2-1 and V is TRBV10-3; TRBD1 agrees at 12 bases. This CDR3 spans 18 amino acids. Germline-derived CDR1 and CDR2 are ENHRY and SYGVKD. V was clipped by 2 bases and J by 0 bases; unmatched bases: 5. The CDR3 nucleotides read TGTGCCATCAGTGAGAGTGGGACAGGGGGCAACTCCTACAATGAGCAGTTCTTC. Protein product: CAISESGTGGNSYNEQFF.

A few counts support this clone. The rearrangement uses TRBV19 and TRBJ2-2; a possible D gene is TRBD1 (6 bases). This CDR3 contains 14 residues. V gave up 7 bases and J gave up 6 bases, with 15 bases separating them. Germline CDR1 and CDR2: LNHDA and SQIVND (reference sequence). For the CDR3, the DNA is TGTGCCAGTACGCCTGGGGGCCCGGCCGGGGAGCTGTTTTTT. It encodes CASTPGGPAGELFF.